This is a list of T cell receptor beta chains from one sample in a study of T-cell reconstitution after alpha-beta-depleted transplantation in children. TCRdb fed the PCR reads into MiXCR, producing one record per CDR3 protein. The sample holds about 1,000,000 distinct CDR3 sequences, roughly 31% seen once. The specimen comprised PBMCs, mostly from graft donor cells, sampled 360 days after TCRalphabeta/CD19-depleted stem cell transplant. The source of these receptors is a boy under two years old who had a stem cell transplant for SCID, so the T cells may come from the graft donor. The CDR3 runs from the conserved cysteine through the conserved F or W.

CDR3aa: CATSDSRQTRNTEAFF; v_gene: TRBV24-1; j_gene: TRBJ1-1
CDR3aa: CSFISGRSYEQYF; v_gene: TRBV20-1; j_gene: TRBJ2-7
CDR3aa: CASSQDLAGAYTDTQYF; v_gene: TRBV4-3; j_gene: TRBJ2-3
CDR3aa: CSARKSLAYEQYF; v_gene: TRBV20-1; j_gene: TRBJ2-7
CDR3aa: CASSSPSDIRNEKLFF; v_gene: TRBV7-9; j_gene: TRBJ1-4
CDR3aa: CASSQVRGGWYEQFF; v_gene: TRBV4-1; j_gene: TRBJ2-1
CDR3aa: CASSLRLASGVTQYF; v_gene: TRBV3-1; j_gene: TRBJ2-3
CDR3aa: CASSPERLNTGELFF; v_gene: TRBV4-3; j_gene: TRBJ2-2
CDR3aa: CASRFTGALNTEAFF; v_gene: TRBV7-9; j_gene: TRBJ1-1
CDR3aa: CASSLAQGIYEQYF; v_gene: TRBV11-2; j_gene: TRBJ2-7
CDR3aa: CASSPLGYSTEAFF; v_gene: TRBV7-6; j_gene: TRBJ1-1
CDR3aa: CASSLPGATNPPREQFF; v_gene: TRBV5-1; j_gene: TRBJ2-1
CDR3aa: CSVAGTGGTQYF; v_gene: TRBV29-1; j_gene: TRBJ2-5
CDR3aa: CSASAGTSTDTQYF; v_gene: TRBV20-1; j_gene: TRBJ2-3
CDR3aa: CATKKQGVNIQYF; v_gene: TRBV15; j_gene: TRBJ2-4
CDR3aa: CSARDSYYEQYF; v_gene: TRBV20-1; j_gene: TRBJ2-7
CDR3aa: CSARAGGVDPYGYTF; v_gene: TRBV20-1; j_gene: TRBJ1-2
CDR3aa: CAIRDPGQLNEKLFF; v_gene: TRBV10-3; j_gene: TRBJ1-4
CDR3aa: CSPWRRDRYGYTF; v_gene: TRBV20-1; j_gene: TRBJ1-2
CDR3aa: CASSAPPIPSGGLNTEAFF; v_gene: TRBV7-4; j_gene: TRBJ1-1
CDR3aa: CASSLTPGGGTEAFF; v_gene: TRBV7-2; j_gene: TRBJ1-1
CDR3aa: CSARGQALGETQYF; v_gene: TRBV20-1; j_gene: TRBJ2-5
CDR3aa: CASSGRTVSYEQYF; v_gene: TRBV7-2; j_gene: TRBJ2-7
CDR3aa: CASSQDRQGNQPQHF; v_gene: TRBV4-3; j_gene: TRBJ1-5
CDR3aa: CSAEGGNQPQHF; v_gene: TRBV20-1; j_gene: TRBJ1-5
CDR3aa: CSVDPRDSPGLQQFF; v_gene: TRBV29-1; j_gene: TRBJ2-1
CDR3aa: CATYGTGGNTEAFF; v_gene: TRBV15; j_gene: TRBJ1-1
CDR3aa: CASSFWTGRTADTQYF; v_gene: TRBV5-1; j_gene: TRBJ2-3
CDR3aa: CASSLALLSGAETQYF; v_gene: TRBV5-1; j_gene: TRBJ2-5
CDR3aa: CSAVTGADTEAFF; v_gene: TRBV20-1; j_gene: TRBJ1-1
CDR3aa: CARITTTGTSLPDEQYF; v_gene: TRBV5-6; j_gene: -
CDR3aa: CASSPGQTRVDTQYF; v_gene: TRBV18; j_gene: TRBJ2-3
CDR3aa: CASSMNMAGQAPEKLFF; v_gene: TRBV5-1; j_gene: TRBJ1-4
CDR3aa: CASKRRGANTDTQYF; v_gene: TRBV2; j_gene: TRBJ2-3
CDR3aa: CASSSDIFREQYF; v_gene: TRBV12-3/TRBV12-4; j_gene: TRBJ2-7